The 14 T cell receptor beta chains below were found in one sample sequenced in a study of PD-1 blockade in classical Hodgkin lymphoma. TCRdb keeps only in-frame clones here, not all; method: immunoSEQ multiplex PCR. There are nearly 60,000 clones in the sample; less than 95% occur only once, and about 9.4% lies in the top ten. All patients relapsed after autologous stem cell transplantation, and brentuximab vedotin exposure varied. Source: peripheral blood mononuclear cells (PBMCs), taken before the second cycle of nivolumab. These receptors were collected from a human donor with classical Hodgkin lymphoma.

The chain links TRBV7-2 to TRBJ2-7; D is perhaps TRBD2 (5 bases). The CDR3 runs 15 residues. Trimming cost V 4 bases and J 2 bases, with 15 bases left between them. CDR1 and CDR2 from the germline V gene are SGHTA and FQGNSA. The CDR3 region is CASSSPFWEPYEQYF. CDR3 nucleotides: TGTGCCAGCAGCTCGCCTTTTTGGGAGCCCTACGAGCAGTACTTC.

The chain recombines TRBV7-9 with TRBJ2-7; D not certain. V was trimmed by 2 bases and J by 3 bases, leaving 14 bases between them. The CDR3 contains 15 residues. Per the germline V gene, CDR1 is SEHNR and CDR2 is FQNEAQ (reference sequence). CDR3 amino acids: CASSLSPAEVYEQYF. CDR3 coding DNA: TGTGCCAGCAGCTTATCGCCAGCTGAGGTCTACGAGCAGTACTTC.

The rearrangement uses TRBV6-6 and TRBJ1-1; no definite D call. From germline, CDR1 is MNHNY and CDR2 SVGAGI (reference sequence). The CDR3 consists of 15 residues. V was pared by 5 bases and J by 1 base, with 14 bases between. The CDR3 DNA is TGTGCCAGCAGTCAGCCCGGACGTACGAACACTGAAGCTTTCTTT. It specifies CASSQPGRTNTEAFF.

The chain uses TRBV28 and TRBJ1-2; possible D gene TRBD1, 5 bases. The CDR3 runs to 16 residues. The germline V and J ends were trimmed by 7 bases and 0 bases, with 18 bases remaining between them. Germline assignment: CDR1 MDHEN and CDR2 SYDVKM. The CDR3 protein is CASTTPQGPANYGYTF. CDR3 sequence (DNA): TGTGCCAGCACCACCCCCCAGGGCCCTGCTAACTATGGCTACACCTTC.

On this clone: The junction departs from germline at one end; a sequencing error may be responsible. V is TRBV30 and J is TRBJ1-4; TRBD1 is a possible D gene (5 bases). Germline values: CDR1 GTSNPN, CDR2 SVGIG (reference sequence). The CDR3 has 11 residues. The CDR3 sequence: CACQRGQGWFF. Written as DNA, the CDR3 is TGTGCCTGCCAACGCGGGCAGGGTTGGTTCTTT.

CDR3 amino acids: CASRPPWLTGSTDTQYF. The CDR3 bases are TGTGCCAGCAGGCCCCCCTGGCTCACGGGATCCACAGATACGCAGTATTTT. The chain carries TRBV7-9 and TRBJ2-3; D might be TRBD2 (5 bases). CDR1 and CDR2 from the germline V gene are SEHNR and FQNEAQ (reference sequence). The V gene lost 6 bases and the J gene lost 2 bases, with 21 bases spanning the gap. This CDR3 spans 17 amino acids.

V is TRBV5-6 and J is TRBJ2-7, with D maybe TRBD1 (7 bases). Germline loops: CDR1 SGHDT, CDR2 YYEEEE. This CDR3 is 18 amino acids long. V was trimmed by 0 bases and J by 2 bases, leaving 21 bases between them. CDR3: CASSLGTGGGNYPYEQYF. CDR3 bases: TGTGCCAGCAGCTTGGGTACCGGAGGGGGCAATTACCCCTACGAGCAGTACTTC.

This CDR3 reads CASTKWTSRGTDTQYF. The CDR3 DNA follows: TGTGCCAGCACCAAATGGACTAGCCGTGGCACAGATACGCAGTATTTT. The chain joins TRBV7-3 to TRBJ2-3; 8 nucleotides align to TRBD2. This CDR3 contains 16 residues. The trim removed 7 bases at V and 1 base at J, leaving 10 bases unmatched. Germline CDR1 SGHTA, CDR2 FQGTGA.

This chain links TRBV27 with TRBJ2-7; a possible D gene is TRBD1 (6 bases). Germline CDR1 and CDR2: MNHEY and SMNVEV (reference sequence). This CDR3 comprises 13 residues. V lost 9 bases to trimming and J lost 2 bases, with 14 bases between them. The CDR3 nucleotides are TGTGCCAGTGGGCACAGGGAAACCTACGAGCAGTACTTC. This gives the protein CASGHRETYEQYF.

The chain joins TRBV16 to TRBJ2-7; the D gene is possibly TRBD1 (6 bases). Per germline, CDR1 KGHSY and CDR2 FQNENV. This CDR3 region has 16 residues. V shed 3 bases and J shed 3 bases, with 18 bases lying between them. The CDR3 nucleotides are TGTGCCAGCAGCCACCCACCGACAGGCCTCAGCTACGAGCAGTACTTC. Amino acid sequence: CASSHPPTGLSYEQYF.

This rearrangement joins TRBV7-3 to TRBJ2-2; 12 bases agree with TRBD1. This CDR3 comprises 18 residues. The ends lost 5 bases at V and 6 bases at J; junction bases unmatched: 13. Germline CDR1 and CDR2: SGHTA and FQGTGA. The CDR3 nucleotides are TGTGCCAGCAGCGACGAAGGGGACAGGGGGCGAATCGCCGGGGAGCTGTTTTTT. Its translation: CASSDEGDRGRIAGELFF.

The chain joins TRBV29-1 to TRBJ2-7, with a possible D match to TRBD1 (7 bases). The ends were cut back, 8 bases at V and 3 bases at J, with 20 bases in the middle. Per the germline V gene, CDR1 is SQVTM and CDR2 is ANQGSEA. The CDR3 contains 14 residues. DNA for the CDR3: TGCAGCCTCCGACCCGCAGGGGGGAACTACGAGCAGTACTTC. Its protein is CSLRPAGGNYEQYF.

The V gene is TRBV7-8, the J gene TRBJ2-1; maybe TRBD2 (6 bases). Trimming removed 3 bases at V and 13 bases at J, with 25 bases between. CDR3 length: 16 amino acids. Germline V gene sequence: CDR1 SGHVS, CDR2 FQNEAQ. CDR3 in amino acids: CASSFPLRDQERVQFF. The CDR3 DNA sequence: TGTGCCAGCAGCTTCCCACTGCGGGACCAGGAGAGGGTCCAGTTCTTC.

This sequence joins TRBV27 and TRBJ1-2; no clear D. V lost 5 bases to trimming and J lost 8 bases, with 12 bases between them. This CDR3 spans 12 amino acids. Germline CDR1 is MNHEY and CDR2 is SMNVEV (reference sequence). The CDR3, as DNA: TGTGCCAGCAGTAGTTCGGGCGAGGGCTACACCTTC. This gives the protein CASSSSGEGYTF.